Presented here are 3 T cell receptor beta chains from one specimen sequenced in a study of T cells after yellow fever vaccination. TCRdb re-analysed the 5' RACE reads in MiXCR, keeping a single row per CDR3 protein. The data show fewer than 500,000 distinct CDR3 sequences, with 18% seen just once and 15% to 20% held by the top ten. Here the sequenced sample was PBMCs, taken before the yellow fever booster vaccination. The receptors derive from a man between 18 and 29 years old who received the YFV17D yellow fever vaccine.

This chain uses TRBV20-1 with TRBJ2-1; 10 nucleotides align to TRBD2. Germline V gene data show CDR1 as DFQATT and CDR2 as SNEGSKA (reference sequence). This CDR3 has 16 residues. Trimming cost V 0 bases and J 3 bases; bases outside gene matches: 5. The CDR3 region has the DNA TGCAGTGCTAGAGAGGGAGCGGGGGGGCACTACAATGAGCAGTTCTTC. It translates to CSAREGAGGHYNEQFF.

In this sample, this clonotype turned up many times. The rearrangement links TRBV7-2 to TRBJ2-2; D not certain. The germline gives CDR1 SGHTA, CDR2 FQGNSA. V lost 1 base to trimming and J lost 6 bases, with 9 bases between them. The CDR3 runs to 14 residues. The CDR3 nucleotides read TGTGCCAGCAGCTTAGATATGGTAGCCGGGGAGCTGTTTTTT. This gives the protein CASSLDMVAGELFF. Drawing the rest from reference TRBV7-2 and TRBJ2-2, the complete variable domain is GAGVSQSPSNKVTEKGKDVELRCDPISGHTALYWYRQSLGQGLEFLIYFQGNSAPDKSGLPSDRFSAERTGGSVSTLTIQRTQQEDSAVYLCASSLDMVAGELFFGEGSRLTVL.

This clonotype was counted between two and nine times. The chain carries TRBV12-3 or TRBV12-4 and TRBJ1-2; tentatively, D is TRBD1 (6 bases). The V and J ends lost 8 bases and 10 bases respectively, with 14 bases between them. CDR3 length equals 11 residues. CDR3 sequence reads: CASRTAEFYTF. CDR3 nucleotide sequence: TGTGCCAGCCGGACAGCTGAGTTCTACACCTTC.